A single sample gave rise to the 5 T cell receptor beta chains below, sequenced in a study of T cells after yellow fever vaccination. In TCRdb, the 5' RACE reads were re-called with MiXCR into one record per CDR3 protein. The repertoire consists of around 300,000 distinct CDR3 sequences, with about 4% occurring once and the leading ten covering roughly 25%. Sequenced material: PBMCs, taken 5 days after the yellow fever booster vaccination. The receptors derive from a man between 18 and 35 years old who received the YFV17D yellow fever vaccine.

V usage is TRBV23-1 and J usage is TRBJ2-7, with 8 positions matching TRBD1. Being an ORF, TRBV23-1 has a function that is uncertain. The CDR3 contains 15 residues. Trimming cost V 2 bases and J 0 bases; bases outside gene matches: 3. The CDR3 here is CASSQPGGASYEQYF. The CDR3 DNA sequence: TGCGCCAGCAGTCAACCAGGGGGCGCCTCCTACGAGCAGTACTTC.

This clonotype was detected many times. The chain is built from TRBV11-2 and TRBJ1-1; D is unresolved. Trimming took off 2 bases at V and 11 bases at J, with 18 bases between the two ends. The CDR3 length is 14 residues. In germline, CDR1 is SGHAT, CDR2 FQNNGV. CDR3 protein: CASSLPPESSSAFF. CDR3 nucleotides: TGTGCCAGCAGCTTACCGCCGGAATCCTCTTCGGCTTTCTTT.

The chain recombines TRBV6-1 with TRBJ1-5, with D hard to call. Germline assignment: CDR1 MNHNS and CDR2 SASEGT. CDR3 length: 15 residues. V lost 2 bases, J lost 4 bases, and 12 bases lay in between. CDR3 sequence: CASSEQPTVNQPQHF. The DNA for the CDR3 is TGTGCCAGCAGTGAACAACCCACCGTTAATCAGCCCCAGCATTTT.

This clonotype was seen a few times. The CDR3 reads CATSDPGQGRSYNEQFF. DNA for the CDR3: TGTGCCACCAGTGATCCGGGACAGGGGAGGTCCTACAATGAGCAGTTCTTC. This chain links TRBV24-1 with TRBJ2-1, with 10 nucleotides matching TRBD1. The CDR3 spans 17 residues. The V segment lost 3 bases and the J segment 1 base; nucleotides outside the gene matches: 5. Germline V lookup: CDR1 KGHDR, CDR2 SFDVKD.

This clonotype showed up just a few times. The CDR3: CASSLVDRNYGYTF. The CDR3 nucleotides read TGTGCCAGCAGCTTAGTAGACAGGAACTATGGCTACACCTTC. The J gene is TRBJ1-2, the V gene TRBV7-2; D may be TRBD1 (6 bases). CDR1 is SGHTA, CDR2 FQGNSA, per germline. The ends were cut back, 1 base at V and 2 bases at J, with 8 bases in the middle. The CDR3 totals 14 residues.